This passage covers 20 T cell receptor beta chains from one sample sequenced in a study of cytotoxic CD8 clonotypes in ibrutinib-treated CLL. Repertoires were generated with immunoSEQ multiplex PCR, while TCRdb's copy carries only in-frame clones and drops some. Among about 130,000 clones listed, 79% were seen once. The sequencing used PBMCs, collected after 12 months of ibrutinib treatment. These receptors all come from a human donor with chronic lymphocytic leukemia.

The chain joins TRBV7-9 to TRBJ2-5; perhaps TRBD2 as D (5 bases). V shed 7 bases and J shed 4 bases, with 13 bases lying between them. Germline loops: CDR1 SEHNR, CDR2 FQNEAQ (reference sequence). CDR3 length: 13 amino acids. CDR3 in amino acids: CASIQAGGETQYF. CDR3 in DNA: TGTGCCAGCATCCAGGCGGGTGGAGAGACCCAGTACTTC. Full variable domain (outside the CDR3, taken from reference TRBV7-9 and TRBJ2-5): DTGVSQNPRHKITKRGQNVTFRCDPISEHNRLYWYRQTLGQGPEFLTYFQNEAQLEKSRLLSDRFSAERPKGSFSTLEIQRTEQGDSAMYLCASIQAGGETQYFGPGTRLLVL.

This clone was observed a handful of times. The chain links TRBV15 to TRBJ1-2; D is uncertain. Trimming cost V 3 bases and J 4 bases, with 12 bases left between them. The germline V gene encodes CDR1 LNHNV and CDR2 YYDKDF (reference sequence). The CDR3 is 14 residues long. CDR3 in DNA: TGTGCCACCAGCAGTGGAACAGCCACCTATGGCTACACCTTC. Translated: CATSSGTATYGYTF.

The chain links TRBV6-5 to TRBJ1-3, with D unresolved. From germline, CDR1 is MNHEY and CDR2 SVGAGI. Deletions cut 5 bases from V and 0 bases from J, with 8 bases between. The CDR3 runs 14 residues. The CDR3 coding sequence is TGTGCCAGCAGTACGGGAGTCTCTGGAAACACCATATATTTT. Protein: CASSTGVSGNTIYF.

This clone was observed a few times. This chain joins TRBV7-8 and TRBJ1-4; maybe TRBD1 (6 bases). The V gene lost 1 base and the J gene lost 10 bases, with 13 bases spanning the gap. The CDR3 consists of 14 residues. CDR1 and CDR2 (germline): SGHVS, FQNEAQ. The CDR3 DNA reads TGTGCCAGCAGCTTAGTGTTCGGGGGCGGAAAACTGTTTTTT. Translating gives CASSLVFGGGKLFF. The whole variable domain, filled in from reference TRBV7-8 and TRBJ1-4, reads GAGVSQSPRYKVAKRGQDVALRCDPISGHVSLFWYQQALGQGPEFLTYFQNEAQLDKSGLPSDRFFAERPEGSVSTLKIQRTQQEDSAVYLCASSLVFGGGKLFFGSGTQLSVL.

This chain uses TRBV7-8 with TRBJ2-2; 11 bases agree with TRBD1. The CDR3 has 15 amino acids. CDR1 and CDR2 from the germline V gene are SGHVS and FQNEAQ. With V trimmed by 5 bases and J by 2 bases, 1 base remained unmatched. This CDR3 is CASSRTGGNTGELFF. CDR3 nucleotides: TGTGCCAGCAGCAGGACAGGGGGCAACACCGGGGAGCTGTTTTTT.

The J gene is TRBJ2-6, the V gene TRBV7-9, with unresolved D. Germline V gene sequence: CDR1 SEHNR, CDR2 FQNEAQ (reference sequence). V lost 0 bases and J 1 base, leaving 13 bases between the germline ends. The CDR3 is made up of 18 amino acids. CDR3 nucleotide sequence: TGTGCCAGCAGCTTAGCGCTCCTACATGGGTCTGGGGCCAACGTCCTGACTTTC. It encodes CASSLALLHGSGANVLTF.

The rearrangement uses TRBV18 and TRBJ2-2; no firm D call. Germline V gene data show CDR1 as KGHSH and CDR2 as LQKENI. This CDR3 is built from 12 residues. V was shortened by 6 bases and J by 7 bases, with 9 bases between the two germline ends. The CDR3: CASSPAVGELFF. The DNA for the CDR3 is TGTGCCAGCTCCCCCGCGGTCGGGGAGCTGTTTTTT.

V and J are TRBV21-1 and TRBJ2-3; the table's D gene call, TRBD2, was not cross checked with the DNA. TRBV21-1 is labeled a pseudogene. This CDR3 has 19 amino acids. The CDR3 nucleotides are TGTGCCAGCAATCCGCCCATGCGGGAGGTCCCCCCTTGCCCCGATACGCAGTATTTT. It yields the protein CASNPPMREVPPCPDTQYF.

This chain links TRBV27 with TRBJ2-1; 16 bases line up with TRBD2. The CDR3 extends over 17 amino acids. V lost 6 bases and J lost 7; bases outside the gene matches: 9. Germline assignment: CDR1 MNHEY and CDR2 SMNVEV (reference sequence). CDR3 nucleotide sequence: TGTGCCAGCAGCCGGCCGGGACTAGCGGGAGGGCCTAATGAGCAGTTCTTC. Protein sequence: CASSRPGLAGGPNEQFF.

The rearrangement uses TRBV27 and TRBJ2-7, with D maybe TRBD1 (6 bases). CDR1 is MNHEY, CDR2 SMNVEV, per germline (reference sequence). V lost 5 bases, J lost 2 bases, and 13 bases lay in between. The CDR3 totals 14 residues. The CDR3 is CASSVTGLPYEQYF. CDR3 coding DNA: TGTGCCAGCAGTGTAACAGGGTTACCCTACGAGCAGTACTTC.

CDR3 sequence: CASSVYGEETQYF. The CDR3 DNA is TGTGCCAGCAGCGTATACGGAGAAGAGACCCAGTACTTC. The chain employs TRBV9 and TRBJ2-5; D is undetermined. The CDR3 runs 13 residues. V was cut by 1 base and J by 3 bases, with 7 bases left in between. Germline V lookup: CDR1 SGDLS, CDR2 YYNGEE.

The table lists this clone with a few counts. This rearrangement joins TRBV7-8 to TRBJ2-7; the match to TRBD1 covers 7 bases. The CDR3 runs to 14 residues. The junction had 10 bases not matched to a gene; V was cut back by 4 bases and J by 7 bases. Germline V gene sequence: CDR1 SGHVS, CDR2 FQNEAQ. DNA of the CDR3: TGTGCCAGCAGCTCACATCCACAGGGGTGGGAGCAGTACTTC. This encodes CASSSHPQGWEQYF.

This chain joins TRBV10-3 and TRBJ1-2; D is uncertain. This CDR3 is 13 amino acids long. From germline, CDR1 is ENHRY and CDR2 SYGVKD. Trimming shortened V by 4 bases and J by 2 bases, and 8 bases separated the two germline ends. CDR3 region: CAISALQNYGYTF. CDR3 coding DNA: TGTGCCATCAGTGCTCTTCAGAACTATGGCTACACCTTC.

This sequence joins TRBV5-8 and TRBJ1-4; D uncertain. The ends were cut back, 2 bases at V and 7 bases at J, with 15 bases in the middle. The V gene's germline CDR1 is SGHTS and CDR2 YDEGEE. The CDR3 loop spans 15 amino acids. Here the CDR3 DNA reads TGTGCCAGCAGCTTCGGTGTGGGGTTTCCTGAAAAACTGTTTTTT. It codes for CASSFGVGFPEKLFF.

DNA of the CDR3: TGTGCCAGCAGCTTAACGGCAGGGCCACACACGGACTACACCTTC. This sequence encodes CASSLTAGPHTDYTF. The chain is built from TRBV7-9 and TRBJ1-2; weak D call: TRBD1 (5 bases). CDR1 and CDR2 (germline): SEHNR, FQNEAQ (reference sequence). V lost 2 bases and J lost 10, with 20 bases in between. The CDR3 is 15 amino acids.

The sample holds a few counts of this clone. V usage is TRBV10-3 and J usage is TRBJ2-3; 7 bases are a match to TRBD2. The ends lost 4 bases at V and 1 base at J; junction bases unmatched: 8. The CDR3 totals 16 residues. Germline lookup yields CDR1 ENHRY and CDR2 SYGVKD. The CDR3 DNA reads TGTGCCATCAGTGTCAAGCGGGGCCGGGGCACAGATACGCAGTATTTT. Protein: CAISVKRGRGTDTQYF.

The chain links TRBV6-1 to TRBJ1-2; TRBD1 matches 8 bases. With V trimmed by 2 bases and J by 14 bases, 4 bases remained unmatched. CDR1 MNHNS and CDR2 SASEGT come from the germline V gene. CDR3 length: 11 residues. The CDR3: CASSEFRTGTF. DNA for the CDR3: TGTGCCAGCAGTGAATTTAGGACAGGGACCTTC.

V is TRBV5-4 and J is TRBJ1-2, with 8 bases that match TRBD1. Germline CDR1 reads SGHNT; CDR2 reads YYREEE (reference sequence). The V and J ends lost 4 bases and 7 bases, in that order; junction bases with no gene match: 15. CDR3 length: 16 amino acids. The CDR3: CASSQEQGARFGGYTF. The CDR3 DNA is TGTGCCAGCAGCCAAGAGCAGGGGGCGCGTTTTGGTGGCTACACCTTC.

The rearrangement links TRBV7-9 to TRBJ2-7; TRBD1 is a possible D gene (5 bases). Trimming took 1 base from V and 4 from J, leaving 8 bases between them. There are 13 residues in the CDR3. Germline V gene data show CDR1 as SEHNR and CDR2 as FQNEAQ (reference sequence). Here the CDR3 reads CASSLVDNYEQYF. The CDR3 coding sequence is TGTGCCAGCAGCTTAGTGGACAATTACGAGCAGTACTTC.

The genes are TRBV27 and TRBJ2-5, with 8 positions matching TRBD2. With 1 base clipped from V and 5 bases from J, the junction kept 12 bases outside the gene matches. Germline-derived CDR1 and CDR2 are MNHEY and SMNVEV (reference sequence). The CDR3 is 17 residues long. The CDR3 is CASSLYGRLATRETQYF. The CDR3, as DNA: TGTGCCAGCAGTTTATATGGGCGACTAGCGACTAGGGAGACCCAGTACTTC.